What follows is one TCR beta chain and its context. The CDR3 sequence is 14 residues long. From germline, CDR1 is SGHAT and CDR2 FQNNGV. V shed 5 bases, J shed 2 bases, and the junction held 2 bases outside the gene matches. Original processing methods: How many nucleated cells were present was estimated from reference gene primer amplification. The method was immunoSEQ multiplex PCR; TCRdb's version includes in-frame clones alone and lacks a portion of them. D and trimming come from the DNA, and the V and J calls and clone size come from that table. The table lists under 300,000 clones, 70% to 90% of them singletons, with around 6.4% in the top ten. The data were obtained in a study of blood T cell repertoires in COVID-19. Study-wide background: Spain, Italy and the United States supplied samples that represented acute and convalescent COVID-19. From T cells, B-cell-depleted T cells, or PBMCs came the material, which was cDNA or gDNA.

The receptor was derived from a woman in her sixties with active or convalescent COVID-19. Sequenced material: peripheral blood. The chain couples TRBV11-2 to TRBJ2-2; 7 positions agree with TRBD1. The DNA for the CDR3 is TGTGCCAGCAGCCGGACAGGAAACACCGGGGAGCTGTTTTTT. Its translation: CASSRTGNTGELFF.